Sequencing of this T cell receptor (beta chain) was carried out in a study of blood T cell repertoires in COVID-19. The V end was cut by 3 bases, the J end by 6 bases, with 11 bases between. The CDR3 has 13 amino acids. The V gene's germline CDR1 is SNHLY and CDR2 FYNNEI. Here immunoSEQ multiplex PCR was the method, and the copy in TCRdb shows in-frame clones only, minus some. The sample includes around 130,000 clones, more than 80% of them seen just once. The sequenced sample consisted of peripheral blood. The chain employs TRBV2 and TRBJ1-2; a possible D gene is TRBD1 (5 bases). This TCR was sampled from a man aged 65 to 79 with active or convalescent COVID-19. Written as DNA, the CDR3 is TGTGCCAGCAGTGAGCAGGGCTTGAATGGCTACACCTTC. Translation: CASSEQGLNGYTF.